The 12 T cell receptor beta chains reported below all come from one sample, sequenced in a study of cytomegalovirus exposure and HLA in healthy donors. The PCR ran on 60 Vbeta and 13 Jbeta primers. Profiled with immunoSEQ multiplex PCR; TCRdb holds only in-frame clones, not every one. Of tens of thousands of clones detected, 80% to 90% appear once; the ten largest clones hold about an eighth. Source material: PBMCs. Receptors were obtained from a woman between 25 and 40 years old in good health and CMV-seropositive.

This chain links TRBV14 with TRBJ2-1, with a weak D call TRBD2 (6 bases). There are 15 residues in the CDR3. CDR1 and CDR2 from the germline V gene are SGHDN and FVKESK. Trimming took off 2 bases at V and 1 base at J, with 9 bases between the two ends. The CDR3 sequence is CASSQWDSSYNEQFF. In nucleotides, the CDR3 is TGTGCCAGCAGCCAATGGGACTCATCCTACAATGAGCAGTTCTTC. The whole variable domain, filled in from reference TRBV14 and TRBJ2-1, reads EAGVTQFPSHSVIEKGQTVTLRCDPISGHDNLYWYRRVMGKEIKFLLHFVKESKQDESGMPNNRFLAERTGGTYSTLKVQPAELEDSGVYFCASSQWDSSYNEQFFGPGTRLTVL.

The chain has TRBV7-9 and TRBJ1-1; TRBD1 is a possible D gene (5 bases). This CDR3 is built from 15 residues. V lost 5 bases to trimming and J lost 5 bases, with 18 bases between them. Germline V gene lookup returns CDR1 SEHNR and CDR2 FQNEAQ (reference sequence). Here the CDR3 DNA reads TGTGCCAGCAGCCCCCGGGGGGGAGTAGGGACTGAAGCTTTCTTT. This codes for CASSPRGGVGTEAFF.

The chain uses TRBV5-1 and TRBJ2-2; tentatively, D is TRBD2 (5 bases). This CDR3 region has 17 residues. Germline CDR1 and CDR2: SGHRS and YFSETQ. With 0 bases removed from V and 8 bases from J, the gap between germline ends came to 20 bases. The CDR3 reads CASSLAGRGPLPGELFF. For the CDR3, the DNA is TGCGCCAGCAGCTTGGCCGGGCGCGGGCCTCTCCCGGGGGAGCTGTTTTTT.

The rearrangement links TRBV10-2 to TRBJ1-5; no reliable D call. This CDR3 region has 12 residues. V lost 3 bases and J lost 5, with 5 bases in between. Per the germline V gene, CDR1 is WSHSY and CDR2 is SAAADI. CDR3 residues: CASSDGYQPQHF. The DNA of the CDR3 is TGCGCCAGCAGTGATGGCTATCAGCCCCAGCATTTT.

The J gene is TRBJ2-7, the V gene TRBV19, with 8 bases fitting TRBD2. V shed 5 bases, J shed 4 bases, and the junction held 10 bases outside the gene matches. The CDR3 extends over 15 amino acids. Germline V gene data show CDR1 as LNHDA and CDR2 as SQIVND (reference sequence). The DNA for the CDR3 is TGTGCCAGTAGTTCCTCGGGACTAGTCTTGTACGAGCAGTACTTC. This codes for CASSSSGLVLYEQYF. Drawing the rest from reference TRBV19 and TRBJ2-7, the complete variable domain is DGGITQSPKYLFRKEGQNVTLSCEQNLNHDAMYWYRQDPGQGLRLIYYSQIVNDFQKGDIAEGYSVSREKKESFPLTVTSAQKNPTAFYLCASSSSGLVLYEQYFGPGTRLTVT.

The chain uses TRBV13 and TRBJ2-1; D perhaps matches TRBD2 (5 bases). V was pared by 4 bases and J by 6 bases, with 13 bases between. CDR3 length: 14 residues. Germline values: CDR1 PRHDT, CDR2 FYEKMQ (reference sequence). The CDR3 loop is CASSSARGSNEQFF. CDR3 nucleotide sequence: TGTGCCAGCAGCTCCGCCCGGGGTAGCAATGAGCAGTTCTTC. Supplemented by reference TRBV13 and TRBJ2-1, the full variable domain reads AAGVIQSPRHLIKEKRETATLKCYPIPRHDTVYWYQQGPGQDPQFLISFYEKMQSDKGSIPDRFSAQQFSDYHSELNMSSLELGDSALYFCASSSARGSNEQFFGPGTRLTVL.

The chain joins TRBV10-1 to TRBJ2-7; 8 bases map to TRBD1. Germline V gene lookup returns CDR1 WNHNN and CDR2 SYGVQD (reference sequence). Germline trimming cut 5 bases from V and 3 bases from J; bases unmatched to any gene: 9. CDR3 length: 15 amino acids. CDR3 bases: TGCGCCAGCAGTAATCAGGGGGCAGGTGTCTACGAGCAGTACTTC. As protein: CASSNQGAGVYEQYF.

The chain couples TRBV4-1 to TRBJ2-1; possibly TRBD1 for D (6 bases). The V gene lost 1 base and the J gene lost 8 bases, with 12 bases spanning the gap. The CDR3 spans 14 residues. Germline assignment: CDR1 MGHRA and CDR2 YSYEKL. The CDR3: CASSQGTQGDEQFF. For the CDR3, the DNA is TGCGCCAGCAGCCAAGGGACACAGGGTGATGAGCAGTTCTTC.

J is TRBJ1-2 and V is TRBV4-1, with a tentative D call TRBD1 (6 bases). The CDR3 extends over 16 amino acids. Trimming removed 4 bases at V and 2 bases at J, with 17 bases between. Germline CDR1 and CDR2: MGHRA and YSYEKL. The CDR3 reads CASSPLRDINNYGYTF. Written as DNA, the CDR3 is TGCGCCAGCAGCCCTCTCCGGGACATAAACAACTATGGCTACACCTTC.

This clone was counted once. The chain is built from TRBV9 and TRBJ1-2; D perhaps matches TRBD1 (6 bases). Germline CDR1 reads SGDLS; CDR2 reads YYNGEE. The CDR3 runs to 17 residues. V gave up 0 bases and J gave up 3 bases, with 18 bases separating them. Here the CDR3 DNA reads TGTGCCAGCAGCGTAGCAACCCAAAGGACAGCGGACTATGGCTACACCTTC. Residues: CASSVATQRTADYGYTF.

The V call is TRBV15, the J call TRBJ2-1; 7 bases align to TRBD2. The CDR3 totals 13 residues. V was clipped by 5 bases and J by 9 bases; unmatched bases: 7. The germline CDR1 and CDR2 sequences are LNHNV and YYDKDF (reference sequence). CDR3 in amino acids: CATSGTGLVEQFF. DNA for the CDR3: TGTGCCACCAGCGGTACAGGACTAGTTGAGCAGTTCTTC. The full variable domain, with the rest looked up from reference TRBV15 and TRBJ2-1, is DAMVIQNPRYQVTQFGKPVTLSCSQTLNHNVMYWYQQKSSQAPKLLFHYYDKDFNNEADTPDNFQSRRPNTSFCFLDIRSPGLGDTAMYLCATSGTGLVEQFFGPGTRLTVL.

This chain uses TRBV5-1 with TRBJ1-1, with 8 bases matching TRBD1. Germline V gives CDR1 SGHRS, CDR2 YFSETQ. This CDR3 contains 15 residues. V dropped 4 bases and J dropped 4; count of bases not matched to a gene: 9. The CDR3 here is CASSLTQGAGTEAFF. DNA of the CDR3: TGCGCCAGCAGCCTTACCCAGGGGGCTGGCACTGAAGCTTTCTTT.